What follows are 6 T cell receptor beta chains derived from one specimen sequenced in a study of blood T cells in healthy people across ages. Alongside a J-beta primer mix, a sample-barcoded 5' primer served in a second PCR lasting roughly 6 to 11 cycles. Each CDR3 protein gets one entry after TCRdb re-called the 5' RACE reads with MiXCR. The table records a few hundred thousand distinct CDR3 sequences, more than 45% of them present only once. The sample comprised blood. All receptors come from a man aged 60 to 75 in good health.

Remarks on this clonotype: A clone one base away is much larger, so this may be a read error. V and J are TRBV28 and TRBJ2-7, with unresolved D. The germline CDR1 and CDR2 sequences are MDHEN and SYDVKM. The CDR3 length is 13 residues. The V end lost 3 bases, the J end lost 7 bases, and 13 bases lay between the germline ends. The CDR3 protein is CASSLQQFGEQYF. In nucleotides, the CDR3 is TGTGCCAGCAGTTTGCAGCAATTCGGTGAGCAGTACTTC. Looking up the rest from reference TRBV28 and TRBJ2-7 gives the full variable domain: DVKVTQSSRYLVKRTGEKVFLECVQDMDHENMFWYRQDPGLGLRLIYFSYDVKMKEKGDIPEGYSVSREKKERFSLILESASTNQTSMYLCASSLQQFGEQYFGPGTRLTVT.

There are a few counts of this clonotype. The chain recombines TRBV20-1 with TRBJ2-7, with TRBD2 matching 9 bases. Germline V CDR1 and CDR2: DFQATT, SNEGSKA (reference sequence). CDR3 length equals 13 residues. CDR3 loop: CRPGLAHSYEQYF. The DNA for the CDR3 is TGCAGGCCCGGACTAGCGCATTCCTACGAGCAGTACTTC.

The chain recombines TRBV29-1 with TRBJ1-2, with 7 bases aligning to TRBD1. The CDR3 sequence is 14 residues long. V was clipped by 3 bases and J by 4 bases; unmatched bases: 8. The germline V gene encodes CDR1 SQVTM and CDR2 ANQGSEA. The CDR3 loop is CSVDFPTGTYGYTF. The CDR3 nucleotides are TGCAGCGTTGATTTTCCGACAGGGACCTATGGCTACACCTTC.

The CDR3 region is CASSRRQGLETQYF. CDR3 coding DNA: TGTGCCAGCAGCCGGAGACAGGGCCTCGAGACCCAGTACTTC. The V and J genes are TRBV12-3 or TRBV12-4 and TRBJ2-7; 7 nucleotides agree with TRBD1. Gene TRBJ2-5 matches the end of the DNA better, so the J call may be wrong. The CDR3 extends over 14 amino acids.

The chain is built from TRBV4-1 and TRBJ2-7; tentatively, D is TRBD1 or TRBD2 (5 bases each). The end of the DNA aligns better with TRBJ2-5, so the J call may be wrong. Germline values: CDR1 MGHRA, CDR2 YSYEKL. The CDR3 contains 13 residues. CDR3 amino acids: CASSQWGSETQYF. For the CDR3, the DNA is TGCGCCAGCAGCCAATGGGGGAGTGAGACCCAGTACTTC.

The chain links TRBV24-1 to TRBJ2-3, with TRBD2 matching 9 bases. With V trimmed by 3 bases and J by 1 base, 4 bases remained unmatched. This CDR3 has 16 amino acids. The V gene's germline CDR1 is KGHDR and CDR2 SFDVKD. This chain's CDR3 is CATSDRPSGGTDTQYF. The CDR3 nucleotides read TGTGCCACCAGTGATCGCCCTAGCGGGGGCACAGATACGCAGTATTTT.